Presented here are 30 T cell receptor beta chains from one specimen sequenced in a study of cytomegalovirus exposure and HLA in healthy donors. Vbeta (60) and Jbeta (13) primers were used in the PCR. The data were produced by immunoSEQ multiplex PCR, yet TCRdb's version contains in-frame clones alone and is incomplete. Of roughly 93,000 clones detected, roughly 79% appear once; the ten largest clones hold 0.57%. Sequencing was performed on PBMCs. All receptors derive from a young man in good health and CMV-seronegative.

The rearrangement links TRBV7-2 to TRBJ1-2; possible D gene TRBD1, 5 bases. CDR1 and CDR2 (germline): SGHTA, FQGNSA. The V gene lost 5 bases and the J gene lost 4 bases, with 14 bases spanning the gap. The CDR3 covers 14 residues. The CDR3 is CASSPLGGSYGYTF. CDR3 in DNA: TGTGCCAGCAGCCCCCTCGGGGGGTCCTATGGCTACACCTTC. The whole variable domain, remainder taken from reference TRBV7-2 and TRBJ1-2, is GAGVSQSPSNKVTEKGKDVELRCDPISGHTALYWYRQSLGQGLEFLIYFQGNSAPDKSGLPSDRFSAERTGGSVSTLTIQRTQQEDSAVYLCASSPLGGSYGYTFGSGTRLTVV.

This clone has just a few counts. The V gene is TRBV4-3, the J gene TRBJ1-1; 7 positions agree with TRBD1. CDR1 LGHNA and CDR2 YSLEER come from the germline V gene. CDR3 length: 16 residues. V was pared by 0 bases and J by 5 bases, with 9 bases of the junction left unmatched. The CDR3 DNA sequence: TGCGCCAGCAGCCAAGATCTGGCGACAGGGAAAACTGAAGCTTTCTTT. Protein sequence: CASSQDLATGKTEAFF.

V usage is TRBV19 and J usage is TRBJ1-1; D gene uncertain. Germline V lookup: CDR1 LNHDA, CDR2 SQIVND (reference sequence). There are 13 residues in the CDR3. Trimming removed 3 bases at V and 4 bases at J, with 9 bases between. This CDR3 is CASSIGIVTEAFF. The CDR3 nucleotides are TGTGCCAGTAGTATCGGGATCGTCACTGAAGCTTTCTTT.

V and J are TRBV5-1 and TRBJ1-4; weak D call: TRBD1 (5 bases). The CDR3 is made up of 14 amino acids. Trimming left V 4 bases short and J 7 bases short, with 14 bases between. Germline CDR1 reads SGHRS; CDR2 reads YFSETQ. In DNA, the CDR3 is TGCGCCAGCAGCCCCATTGGGGGGGGTGAAAAACTGTTTTTT. Its protein product is CASSPIGGGEKLFF.

J is TRBJ2-7 and V is TRBV5-8; 8 bases line up with TRBD1. Germline loops: CDR1 SGHTS, CDR2 YDEGEE. The length of the CDR3 is 14 residues. With 6 bases clipped from V and 5 bases from J, the junction kept 10 bases outside the gene matches. The CDR3 loop is CASKPGQVRNEQYF. The CDR3 DNA sequence: TGTGCCAGCAAGCCGGGACAGGTTAGGAACGAGCAGTACTTC.

Worth noting for this clone: The junction differs from germline at one of its ends, possibly a read error. J is TRBJ1-1 and V is TRBV14; 11 positions match TRBD1. The CDR3 is 16 amino acids. In germline, CDR1 is SGHDN, CDR2 FVKESK. CDR3 amino acids: CASSQEGTGGNSEAFF. CDR3 DNA sequence: TGTGCCAGCAGCCAAGAGGGGACAGGGGGGAACTCTGAAGCTTTCTTT.

This clone was found a few times. The chain combines TRBV5-1 with TRBJ1-1; 7 bases match TRBD1. The CDR3 runs 16 residues. From germline, CDR1 is SGHRS and CDR2 YFSETQ. V lost 2 bases and J lost 1; bases outside the gene matches: 8. CDR3 nucleotide sequence: TGCGCCAGCAGCTTCCGCCGACAGGGAAAGAACACTGAAGCTTTCTTT. This encodes CASSFRRQGKNTEAFF.

The genes are TRBV19 and TRBJ1-2, with D tentatively TRBD1 (6 bases). The CDR3 extends over 15 amino acids. V was pared by 7 bases and J by 1 base, with 16 bases between. From germline, CDR1 is LNHDA and CDR2 SQIVND (reference sequence). The CDR3 DNA sequence: TGTGCCAGTACCTACCCTGAACAGGGTAACTATGGCTACACCTTC. Protein: CASTYPEQGNYGYTF. Together with reference TRBV19 and TRBJ1-2, the CDR3 gives the full variable domain: DGGITQSPKYLFRKEGQNVTLSCEQNLNHDAMYWYRQDPGQGLRLIYYSQIVNDFQKGDIAEGYSVSREKKESFPLTVTSAQKNPTAFYLCASTYPEQGNYGYTFGSGTRLTVV.

This clone was picked up a small number of times. This chain uses TRBV28 with TRBJ2-6; D unresolved. Trimming shortened V by 3 bases and J by 0 bases, and 6 bases separated the two germline ends. The V gene's germline CDR1 is MDHEN and CDR2 SYDVKM. The CDR3 has 15 residues. This CDR3 is CASSFEHSGANVLTF. For the CDR3, the DNA is TGTGCCAGCAGTTTCGAACACTCTGGGGCCAACGTCCTGACTTTC. Drawing the rest from reference TRBV28 and TRBJ2-6, the complete variable domain is DVKVTQSSRYLVKRTGEKVFLECVQDMDHENMFWYRQDPGLGLRLIYFSYDVKMKEKGDIPEGYSVSREKKERFSLILESASTNQTSMYLCASSFEHSGANVLTFGAGSRLTVL.

The V call is TRBV7-2, the J call TRBJ1-6; TRBD1 matches at 7 bases. The ends lost 4 bases at V and 6 bases at J; junction bases unmatched: 6. The CDR3 length is 15 residues. Germline CDR1 SGHTA, CDR2 FQGNSA. In DNA, the CDR3 is TGTGCCAGCAGCTGGCGGGACAGAACTAATTCACCCCTCCACTTT. Protein sequence: CASSWRDRTNSPLHF.

The chain has TRBV7-2 and TRBJ1-6, with D possibly TRBD1 on 5 matching bases. V was clipped by 5 bases and J by 10 bases, with 15 bases between them. The V gene's germline CDR1 is SGHTA and CDR2 FQGNSA. The CDR3 has 14 amino acids. CDR3: CASSRDSSYSPLHF. DNA of the CDR3: TGTGCCAGCAGCCGTGACAGCTCATACTCACCCCTCCACTTT.

This clone has more than one count but fewer than ten. The rearrangement links TRBV5-6 to TRBJ1-1; maybe TRBD1 (6 bases). Germline CDR1 reads SGHDT; CDR2 reads YYEEEE. The CDR3 has 12 residues. V gave up 2 bases and J gave up 10 bases, with 12 bases separating them. The CDR3 region is CASSLMDRGAFF. In nucleotides, the CDR3 is TGTGCCAGCAGCTTAATGGACAGAGGAGCTTTCTTT.

The table lists this clone with a count of one. This chain uses TRBV19 with TRBJ2-6; D not certain. This CDR3 spans 19 amino acids. The V end lost 0 bases, the J end lost 4 bases, and 19 bases lay between the germline ends. The germline V gene encodes CDR1 LNHDA and CDR2 SQIVND (reference sequence). The CDR3 region is CASSIEATRLADGANVLTF. The CDR3 DNA sequence: TGTGCCAGTAGTATAGAAGCGACGCGTCTGGCAGACGGGGCCAACGTCCTGACTTTC. The entire variable domain, with the rest obtained from reference TRBV19 and TRBJ2-6, is as follows: DGGITQSPKYLFRKEGQNVTLSCEQNLNHDAMYWYRQDPGQGLRLIYYSQIVNDFQKGDIAEGYSVSREKKESFPLTVTSAQKNPTAFYLCASSIEATRLADGANVLTFGAGSRLTVL.

J is TRBJ1-6 and V is TRBV13, with 11 bases fitting TRBD1. This CDR3 region has 16 residues. CDR1 and CDR2 (germline): PRHDT, FYEKMQ (reference sequence). The junction had 9 bases not matched to a gene; V was cut back by 5 bases and J by 9 bases. CDR3 DNA sequence: TGTGCCAGCAGCACCGGACAGGGGGCGTTAGGTTCACCCCTCCACTTT. Translating gives CASSTGQGALGSPLHF. The variable domain in full, with the rest retrieved from reference TRBV13 and TRBJ1-6, is AAGVIQSPRHLIKEKRETATLKCYPIPRHDTVYWYQQGPGQDPQFLISFYEKMQSDKGSIPDRFSAQQFSDYHSELNMSSLELGDSALYFCASSTGQGALGSPLHFGNGTRLTVT.

The chain links TRBV27 to TRBJ2-2; D remains ambiguous. This CDR3 region has 15 residues. V lost 7 bases and J 0 bases, leaving 12 bases between the germline ends. Germline CDR1 is MNHEY and CDR2 is SMNVEV (reference sequence). The CDR3 is CASTDQATNTGELFF. The CDR3 region has the DNA TGTGCCAGCACCGATCAGGCGACGAACACCGGGGAGCTGTTTTTT.

The CDR3 DNA is TGTGCCAGCAGCACCAGGGGTGGCACTGAAGCTTTCTTT. Its translation is CASSTRGGTEAFF. This rearrangement joins TRBV11-3 to TRBJ1-1; possibly TRBD1 for D (6 bases). The germline V gene encodes CDR1 SGHNT and CDR2 YENEEA. Trimming took 5 bases from V and 4 from J, leaving 11 bases between them. The CDR3 has 13 residues.

The chain employs TRBV6-5 and TRBJ2-3, with a weak D call TRBD2 (6 bases). The CDR3 is 15 residues long. Germline V gene sequence: CDR1 MNHEY, CDR2 SVGAGI. Trimming shortened V by 5 bases and J by 1 base, and 13 bases separated the two germline ends. This CDR3 is CASSGGLVGTDTQYF. The CDR3 nucleotides are TGTGCCAGCAGTGGGGGGTTAGTTGGCACAGATACGCAGTATTTT.

The chain has TRBV6-5 and TRBJ1-1, with TRBD1 matching 7 bases. This CDR3 is 15 amino acids long. V shed 4 bases, J shed 1 base, and the junction held 6 bases outside the gene matches. Germline-derived CDR1 and CDR2 are MNHEY and SVGAGI. The CDR3 DNA sequence: TGTGCCAGCAGTTCCACCTACAGGGGGAACACTGAAGCTTTCTTT. Protein product: CASSSTYRGNTEAFF.

The chain joins TRBV29-1 to TRBJ2-1; 13 bases are a match to TRBD2. CDR3 length: 17 amino acids. The ends lost 1 base at V and 0 bases at J; junction bases unmatched: 3. Germline lookup yields CDR1 SQVTM and CDR2 ANQGSEA. CDR3: CSVEGLAGGRSYNEQFF. CDR3 nucleotide sequence: TGCAGCGTTGAAGGACTAGCGGGGGGTCGCTCCTACAATGAGCAGTTCTTC.

The count of this clone is one. J is TRBJ2-1 and V is TRBV19, with 9 bases matching TRBD2. This CDR3 is built from 17 residues. Losses at the gene ends were 3 bases for V and 1 base for J; bases not matched to a gene: 7. Germline V lookup: CDR1 LNHDA, CDR2 SQIVND (reference sequence). The CDR3 protein is CASSILVREGSYNEQFF. CDR3 bases: TGTGCCAGTAGTATTTTAGTGCGGGAGGGTTCCTACAATGAGCAGTTCTTC.

The chain carries TRBV15 and TRBJ2-1, with D possibly matching TRBD2 (6 bases). Germline V lookup: CDR1 LNHNV, CDR2 YYDKDF (reference sequence). The V end was cut by 5 bases, the J end by 4 bases, with 15 bases between. The CDR3 contains 15 residues. The CDR3 reads CATSPARGKYNEQFF. The CDR3 DNA reads as TGTGCCACCAGCCCCGCCCGGGGGAAGTACAATGAGCAGTTCTTC.

The chain recombines TRBV7-9 with TRBJ1-1; possibly TRBD1 for D (6 bases). Germline V gene data show CDR1 as SEHNR and CDR2 as FQNEAQ (reference sequence). Trimming cost V 0 bases and J 3 bases, with 11 bases left between them. The CDR3 length is 15 residues. CDR3 DNA sequence: TGTGCCAGCAGCTTAGCGCAGGGGATATACACTGAAGCTTTCTTT. It yields the protein CASSLAQGIYTEAFF.

The rearrangement links TRBV7-2 to TRBJ1-1; the D is unclear. Germline assignment: CDR1 SGHTA and CDR2 FQGNSA. The CDR3 contains 14 residues. V was cut by 0 bases and J by 4 bases, with 9 bases left in between. The CDR3 region is CASSLAEVGTEAFF. DNA of the CDR3: TGTGCCAGCAGCTTAGCCGAGGTGGGCACTGAAGCTTTCTTT.

In regard to this clone: An end of the junction does not agree with germline; a read error may underlie this. V usage is TRBV19 and J usage is TRBJ1-5; D not resolved. The germline gives CDR1 LNHDA, CDR2 SQIVND (reference sequence). The CDR3 is 14 amino acids. The CDR3 here is CASSNRGSSQPQHF. In DNA, the CDR3 is TGTGCCAGTAGTAACCGGGGTAGCAGTCAGCCCCAGCATTTT.

The CDR3 here is CASSRLGEQYEQYF. Here the CDR3 DNA reads TGCGCCAGCAGCCGTTTGGGAGAGCAGTACGAGCAGTACTTC. This chain links TRBV5-1 with TRBJ2-7; maybe TRBD2 (5 bases). V shed 4 bases and J shed 4 bases, with 15 bases lying between them. The CDR3 loop spans 14 amino acids. Germline V CDR1 and CDR2: SGHRS, YFSETQ.

V is TRBV5-4 and J is TRBJ2-1; TRBD2 matches 8 bases. V shed 3 bases and J 2 bases; nucleotides not matched to a gene: 4. This CDR3 comprises 15 residues. Germline CDR1 SGHNT, CDR2 YYREEE (reference sequence). The CDR3 here is CASSSLAGPYNEQFF. CDR3 DNA: TGTGCCAGCAGCTCCCTAGCGGGCCCCTACAATGAGCAGTTCTTC.

V gene TRBV5-1 combines with J gene TRBJ2-1, with D perhaps matching TRBD1 (6 bases). CDR3 length equals 11 residues. Germline CDR1 is SGHRS and CDR2 is YFSETQ. Trimming stripped 2 bases from V and 14 bases from J, with 11 bases between. Here the CDR3 reads CASSFDRLKFF. DNA for the CDR3: TGCGCCAGCAGCTTCGACAGGTTGAAGTTCTTC.

The gene calls are TRBV6-6 and TRBJ1-1, with D perhaps matching TRBD1 (6 bases). V was trimmed by 4 bases and J by 4 bases, leaving 10 bases between them. Germline CDR1 is MNHNY and CDR2 is SVGAGI (reference sequence). CDR3 length: 13 amino acids. The CDR3 is CASSLGQTTEAFF. The CDR3 DNA reads as TGTGCCAGCAGTTTGGGACAAACCACTGAAGCTTTCTTT.

The rearrangement uses TRBV7-2 and TRBJ2-1; no firm D call. The CDR3 sequence is 12 residues long. Germline CDR1 SGHTA, CDR2 FQGNSA. Deletions cut 5 bases from V and 5 bases from J, with 7 bases between. CDR3 sequence (DNA): TGTGCCAGCAGCCTTACAAACAATGAGCAGTTCTTC. It encodes CASSLTNNEQFF.

This clone was seen a handful of times. This chain uses TRBV7-3 with TRBJ1-1; no clear D. Germline V CDR1 and CDR2: SGHTA, FQGTGA. The CDR3 totals 13 residues. The V end lost 5 bases, the J end lost 4 bases, and 11 bases lay between the germline ends. The CDR3 sequence: CASSLNTATEAFF. As DNA, the CDR3 is TGTGCCAGCAGCCTTAACACCGCCACTGAAGCTTTCTTT.